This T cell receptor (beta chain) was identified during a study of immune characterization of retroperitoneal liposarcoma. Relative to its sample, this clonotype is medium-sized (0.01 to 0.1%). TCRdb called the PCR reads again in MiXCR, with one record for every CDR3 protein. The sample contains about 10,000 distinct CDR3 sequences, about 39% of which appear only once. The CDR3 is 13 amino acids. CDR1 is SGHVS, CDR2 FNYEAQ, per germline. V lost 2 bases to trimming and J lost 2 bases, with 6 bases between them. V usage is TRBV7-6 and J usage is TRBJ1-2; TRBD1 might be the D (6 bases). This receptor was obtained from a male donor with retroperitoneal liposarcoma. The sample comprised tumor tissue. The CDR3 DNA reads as TGTGCCAGCAGCTTACAGGGGAACTATGGCTACACCTTC. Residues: CASSLQGNYGYTF.